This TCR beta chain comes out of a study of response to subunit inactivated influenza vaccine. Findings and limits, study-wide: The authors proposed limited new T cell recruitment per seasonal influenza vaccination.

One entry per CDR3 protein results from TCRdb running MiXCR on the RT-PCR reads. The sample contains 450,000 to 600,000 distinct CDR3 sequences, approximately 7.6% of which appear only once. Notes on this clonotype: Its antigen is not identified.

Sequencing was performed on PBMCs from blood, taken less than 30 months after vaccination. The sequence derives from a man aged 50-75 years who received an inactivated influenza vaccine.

CDR3 sequence: CASSQGTGAGANVLTF. The CDR3 nucleotides read TGCGCCAGCAGCCAAGGAACTGGCGCTGGGGCCAACGTCCTGACTTTC. The gene calls are TRBV4-3 and TRBJ2-6; D not resolved. The length of the CDR3 is 16 residues. Trimming took off 1 base at V and 2 bases at J, with 9 bases between the two ends. Germline V gives CDR1 LGHNA, CDR2 YSLEER.